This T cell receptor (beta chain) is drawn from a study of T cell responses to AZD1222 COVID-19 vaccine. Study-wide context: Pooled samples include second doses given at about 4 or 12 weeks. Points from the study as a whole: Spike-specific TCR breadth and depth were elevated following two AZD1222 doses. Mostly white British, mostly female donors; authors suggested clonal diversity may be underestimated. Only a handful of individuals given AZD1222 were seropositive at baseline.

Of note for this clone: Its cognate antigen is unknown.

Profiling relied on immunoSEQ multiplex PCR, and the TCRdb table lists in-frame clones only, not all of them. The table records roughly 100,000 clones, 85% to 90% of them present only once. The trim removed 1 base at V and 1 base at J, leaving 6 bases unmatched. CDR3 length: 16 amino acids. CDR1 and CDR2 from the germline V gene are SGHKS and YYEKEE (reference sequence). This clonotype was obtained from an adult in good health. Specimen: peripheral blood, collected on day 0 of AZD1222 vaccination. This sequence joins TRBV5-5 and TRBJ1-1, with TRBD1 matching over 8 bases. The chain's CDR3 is CASSLLMGQANTEAFF. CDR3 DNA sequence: TGTGCCAGCAGCTTGTTAATGGGACAGGCGAACACTGAAGCTTTCTTT.